Below, one T cell receptor (beta chain) is given with its context. V was cut by 7 bases and J by 0 bases, with 9 bases left in between. CDR1 and CDR2 (germline): KGHDR, SFDVKD. The length of the CDR3 is 15 residues. Profiling relied on immunoSEQ multiplex PCR, and the TCRdb table lists in-frame clones only, not all of them. The repertoire holds 130,000 to 150,000 clones, with roughly 84% as singletons. This entry is derived from a study of blood T cell repertoires in COVID-19. This receptor was identified in a woman between 45 and 65 years old who had been exposed to COVID-19. The chain employs TRBV24-1 and TRBJ1-6; maybe TRBD1 (6 bases). Source material: PBMCs or T cells enriched from blood (not recorded which). CDR3 nucleotide sequence: TGTGCCACCAGGCAACAGGGCTCCTATAATTCACCCCTCCACTTT. Its translation: CATRQQGSYNSPLHF.